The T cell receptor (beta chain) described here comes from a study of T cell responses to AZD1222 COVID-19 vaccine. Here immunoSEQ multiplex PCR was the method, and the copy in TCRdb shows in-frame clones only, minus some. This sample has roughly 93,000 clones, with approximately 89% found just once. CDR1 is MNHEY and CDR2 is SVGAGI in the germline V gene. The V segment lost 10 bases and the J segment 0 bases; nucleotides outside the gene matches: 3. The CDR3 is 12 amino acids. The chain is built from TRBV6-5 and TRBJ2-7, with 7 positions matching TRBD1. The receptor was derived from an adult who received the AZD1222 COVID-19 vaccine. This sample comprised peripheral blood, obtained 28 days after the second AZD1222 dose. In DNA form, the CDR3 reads TGTGCCATCCGGACAGGCTCCTACGAGCAGTACTTC. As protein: CAIRTGSYEQYF.